The present T cell receptor (beta chain) was sequenced within a study of post-analysis software for immune sequencing data. Researchers reported that TCR beta cDNA libraries carried unique molecular identifiers. TCRdb itself ran the PCR reads through MiXCR, one entry per CDR3 protein. The data hold hundreds of thousands of distinct CDR3 sequences, with approximately 60% observed a single time. Overall study findings and caveats: Controls showed lower frequencies than patients for five or six TRBV segments, and TRBV5-6, TRBV5-1 and TRBV20-1 were among these.

CDR1 and CDR2 from the germline V gene are KGHSH and LQKENI. This CDR3 is 15 amino acids long. The V segment lost 6 bases and the J segment 5 bases; nucleotides outside the gene matches: 12. Notes on this clonotype: As yet, its antigen is unknown.

This TCR was recovered from a girl aged 2 to 10 with multiple sclerosis. Sequences were obtained from blood. This chain uses TRBV18 with TRBJ1-2, with TRBD1 identical over 7 bases. CDR3 loop: CASSPTRGTTYGYTF. In DNA form, the CDR3 reads TGTGCCAGCTCCCCAACCAGGGGGACAACTTATGGCTACACCTTC.